Here is one TCR beta chain with its context. Clones were read by immunoSEQ multiplex PCR, and TCRdb kept only the in-frame ones, dropping some. Of some 68,000 clones in the sample, roughly 96% were seen once. The data were taken from a study of cytomegalovirus exposure and HLA in healthy donors. This TCR came from a man between 18 and 29 years old in good health and CMV-seronegative. The sequenced material came from PBMCs.

Here the CDR3 reads CATAAGYNEQFF. Here the CDR3 DNA reads TGTGCCACAGCGGCGGGTTACAATGAGCAGTTCTTC. This chain connects TRBV11-2 to TRBJ2-1; perhaps TRBD2 as D (5 bases). Deletions cut 10 bases from V and 4 bases from J, with 11 bases between. From germline, CDR1 is SGHAT and CDR2 FQNNGV. The CDR3 contains 12 residues. Using reference TRBV11-2 and TRBJ2-1 for the parts outside the CDR3, the full variable domain is EAGVAQSPRYKIIEKRQSVAFWCNPISGHATLYWYQQILGQGPKLLIQFQNNGVVDDSQLPKDRFSAERLKGVDSTLKIQPAKLEDSAVYLCATAAGYNEQFFGPGTRLTVL.